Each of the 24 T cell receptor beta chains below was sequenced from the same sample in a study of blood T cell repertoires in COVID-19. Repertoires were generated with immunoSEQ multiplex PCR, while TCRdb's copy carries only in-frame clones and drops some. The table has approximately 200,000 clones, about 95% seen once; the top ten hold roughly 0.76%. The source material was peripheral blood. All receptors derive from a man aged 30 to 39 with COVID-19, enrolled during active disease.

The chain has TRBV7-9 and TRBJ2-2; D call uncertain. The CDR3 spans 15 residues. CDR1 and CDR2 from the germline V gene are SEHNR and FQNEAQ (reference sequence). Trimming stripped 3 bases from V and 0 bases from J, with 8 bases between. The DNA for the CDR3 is TGTGCCAGCAGCTTTGGGCGCGCGAACACCGGGGAGCTGTTTTTT. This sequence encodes CASSFGRANTGELFF.

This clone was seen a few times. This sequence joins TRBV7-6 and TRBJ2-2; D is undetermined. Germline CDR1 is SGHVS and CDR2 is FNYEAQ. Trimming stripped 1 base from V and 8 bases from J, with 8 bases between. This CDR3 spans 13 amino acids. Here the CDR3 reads CASSLGSRGELFF. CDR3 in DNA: TGTGCCAGCAGCTTAGGATCCAGGGGGGAGCTGTTTTTT.

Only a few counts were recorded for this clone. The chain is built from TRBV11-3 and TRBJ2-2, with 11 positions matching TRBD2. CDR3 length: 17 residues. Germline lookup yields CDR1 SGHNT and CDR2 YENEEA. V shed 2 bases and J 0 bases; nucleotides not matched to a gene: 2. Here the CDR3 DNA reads TGTGCCAGCAGCTTAACTAGCGGGGGAGCGAACACCGGGGAGCTGTTTTTT. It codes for CASSLTSGGANTGELFF. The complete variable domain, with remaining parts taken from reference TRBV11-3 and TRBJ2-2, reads EAGVVQSPRYKIIEKKQPVAFWCNPISGHNTLYWYLQNLGQGPELLIRYENEEAVDDSQLPKDRFSAERLKGVDSTLKIQPAELGDSAVYLCASSLTSGGANTGELFFGEGSRLTVL.

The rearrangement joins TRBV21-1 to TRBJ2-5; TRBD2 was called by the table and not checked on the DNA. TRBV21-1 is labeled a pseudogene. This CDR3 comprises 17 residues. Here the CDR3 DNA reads TGTGCCAGCAGCTCGCCCGAGGGGCGGGGCTTCCAAGAGACCCAGTACTTC. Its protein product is CASSSPEGRGFQETQYF.

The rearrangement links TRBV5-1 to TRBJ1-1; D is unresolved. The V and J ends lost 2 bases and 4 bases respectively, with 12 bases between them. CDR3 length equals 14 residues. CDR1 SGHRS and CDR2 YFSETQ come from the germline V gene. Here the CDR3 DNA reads TGCGCCAGCAGCTTTTCCTCGTCGGGCACTGAAGCTTTCTTT. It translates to CASSFSSSGTEAFF.

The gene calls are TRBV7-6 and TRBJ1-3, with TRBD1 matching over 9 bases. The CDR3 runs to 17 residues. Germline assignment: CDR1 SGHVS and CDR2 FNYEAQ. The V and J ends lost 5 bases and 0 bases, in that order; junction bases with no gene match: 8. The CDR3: CASSQRTGAISGNTIYF. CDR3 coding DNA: TGTGCCAGCAGCCAGAGGACAGGGGCGATCTCTGGAAACACCATATATTTT.

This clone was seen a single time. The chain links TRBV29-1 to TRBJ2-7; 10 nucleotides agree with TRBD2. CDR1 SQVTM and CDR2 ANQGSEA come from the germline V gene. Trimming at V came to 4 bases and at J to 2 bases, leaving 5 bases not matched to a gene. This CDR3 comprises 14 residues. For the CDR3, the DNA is TGCAGCGTTGTACCTAGCGGGGGACCCTACGAGCAGTACTTC. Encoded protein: CSVVPSGGPYEQYF.

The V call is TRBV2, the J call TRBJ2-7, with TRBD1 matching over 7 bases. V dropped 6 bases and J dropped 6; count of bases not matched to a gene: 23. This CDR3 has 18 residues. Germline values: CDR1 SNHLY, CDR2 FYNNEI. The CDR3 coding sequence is TGTGCCAGCAGAGGCAACCAGGAATGGACAGGTGGGATGACCGAGCAGTACTTC. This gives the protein CASRGNQEWTGGMTEQYF.

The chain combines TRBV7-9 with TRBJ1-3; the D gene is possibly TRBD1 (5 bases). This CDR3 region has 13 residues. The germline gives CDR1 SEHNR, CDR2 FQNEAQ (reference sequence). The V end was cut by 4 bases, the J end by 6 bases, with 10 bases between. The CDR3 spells CASSSDTANTIYF. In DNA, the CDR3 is TGTGCCAGCAGCTCGGACACGGCAAACACCATATATTTT.

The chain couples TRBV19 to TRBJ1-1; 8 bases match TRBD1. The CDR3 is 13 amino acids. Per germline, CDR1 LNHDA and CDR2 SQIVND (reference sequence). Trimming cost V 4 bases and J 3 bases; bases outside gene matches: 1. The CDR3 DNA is TGTGCCAGTAGTAGACAGGGGTACACTGAAGCTTTCTTT. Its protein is CASSRQGYTEAFF.

The CDR3 loop is CASSPTGSADTQYF. The CDR3 nucleotides are TGTGCCAGCAGTCCGACAGGGTCAGCAGATACGCAGTATTTT. V usage is TRBV6-5 and J usage is TRBJ2-3, with 7 positions matching TRBD1. The CDR3 runs 14 residues. V shed 5 bases and J 4 bases; nucleotides not matched to a gene: 6. Germline-derived CDR1 and CDR2 are MNHEY and SVGAGI.

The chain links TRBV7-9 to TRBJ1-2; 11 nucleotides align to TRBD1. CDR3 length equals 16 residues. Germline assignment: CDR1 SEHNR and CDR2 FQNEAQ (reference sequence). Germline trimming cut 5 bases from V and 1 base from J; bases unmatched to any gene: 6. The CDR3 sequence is CASSQDRGPVNYGYTF. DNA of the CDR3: TGTGCCAGCAGCCAGGACAGGGGGCCGGTTAACTATGGCTACACCTTC.

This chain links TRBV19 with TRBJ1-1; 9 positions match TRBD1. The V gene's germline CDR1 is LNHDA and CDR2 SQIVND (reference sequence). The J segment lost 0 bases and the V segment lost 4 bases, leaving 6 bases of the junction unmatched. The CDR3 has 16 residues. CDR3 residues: CASSSPGQGMNTEAFF. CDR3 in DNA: TGTGCCAGTAGTAGCCCGGGACAGGGAATGAACACTGAAGCTTTCTTT.

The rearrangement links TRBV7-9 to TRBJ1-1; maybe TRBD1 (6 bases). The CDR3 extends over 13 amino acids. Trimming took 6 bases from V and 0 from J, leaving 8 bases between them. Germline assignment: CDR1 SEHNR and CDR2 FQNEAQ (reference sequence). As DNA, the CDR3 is TGTGCCAGCAGGGACAGAATGAACACTGAAGCTTTCTTT. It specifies CASRDRMNTEAFF.

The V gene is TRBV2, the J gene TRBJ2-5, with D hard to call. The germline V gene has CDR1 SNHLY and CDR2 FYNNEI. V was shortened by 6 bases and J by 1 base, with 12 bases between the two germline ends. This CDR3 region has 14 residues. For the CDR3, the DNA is TGTGCCAGCAGCGACGACTCGTTCCAAGAGACCCAGTACTTC. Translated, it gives CASSDDSFQETQYF.

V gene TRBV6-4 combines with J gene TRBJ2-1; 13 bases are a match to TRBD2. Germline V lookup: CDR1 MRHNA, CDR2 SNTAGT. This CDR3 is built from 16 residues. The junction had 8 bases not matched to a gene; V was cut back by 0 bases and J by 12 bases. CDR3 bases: TGTGCCAGCAGTGACTCGATCCCACTAGCGGGGGGGCGGCAGTTCTTC. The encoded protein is CASSDSIPLAGGRQFF.

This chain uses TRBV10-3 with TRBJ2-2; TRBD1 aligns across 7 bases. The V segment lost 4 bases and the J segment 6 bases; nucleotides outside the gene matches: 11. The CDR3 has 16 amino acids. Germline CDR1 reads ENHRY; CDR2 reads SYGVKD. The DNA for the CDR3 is TGTGCCATCAGTGCAGGTCGGGACAGTAATTCCGGGGAGCTGTTTTTT. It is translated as CAISAGRDSNSGELFF.

The CDR3 DNA follows: TGTGCCAGCAGCCCCGGGGCTAGCGGGGACTACGAGCAGTACTTC. This sequence encodes CASSPGASGDYEQYF. This chain uses TRBV14 with TRBJ2-7; TRBD2 agrees at 9 bases. Germline-derived CDR1 and CDR2 are SGHDN and FVKESK. After removal of 4 bases from V and 3 bases from J, the junction contained 7 bases not matched to a gene. The CDR3 runs 15 residues.

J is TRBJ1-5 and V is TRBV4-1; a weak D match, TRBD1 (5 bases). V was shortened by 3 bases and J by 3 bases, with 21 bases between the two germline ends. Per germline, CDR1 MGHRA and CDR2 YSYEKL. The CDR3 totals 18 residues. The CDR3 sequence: CASSHPTGGISDNQPQHF. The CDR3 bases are TGCGCCAGCAGCCACCCTACTGGGGGGATCAGCGACAATCAGCCCCAGCATTTT.

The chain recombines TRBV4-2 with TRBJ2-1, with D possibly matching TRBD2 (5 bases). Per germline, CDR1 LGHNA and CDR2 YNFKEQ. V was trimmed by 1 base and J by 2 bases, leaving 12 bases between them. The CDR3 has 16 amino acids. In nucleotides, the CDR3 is TGTGCCAGCAGCCAAGTATCAGCGGCCGCCTACAATGAGCAGTTCTTC. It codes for CASSQVSAAAYNEQFF.

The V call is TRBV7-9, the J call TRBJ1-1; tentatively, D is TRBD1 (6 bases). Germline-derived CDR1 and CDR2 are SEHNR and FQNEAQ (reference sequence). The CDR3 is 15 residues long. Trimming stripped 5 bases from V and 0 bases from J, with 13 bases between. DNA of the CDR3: TGTGCCAGCAGCCGAAGTGGGGGCATGAACACTGAAGCTTTCTTT. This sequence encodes CASSRSGGMNTEAFF.

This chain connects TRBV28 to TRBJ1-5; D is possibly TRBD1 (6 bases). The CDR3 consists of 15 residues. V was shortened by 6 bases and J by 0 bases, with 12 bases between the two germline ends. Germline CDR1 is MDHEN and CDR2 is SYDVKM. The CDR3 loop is CASREQGNSNQPQHF. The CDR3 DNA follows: TGTGCCAGCAGGGAACAGGGTAATAGCAATCAGCCCCAGCATTTT.

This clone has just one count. For the CDR3, the DNA is TGCGCCAGCAGCTTCTATCTCGGGGGTGGCAATGAGCAGTTCTTC. It translates to CASSFYLGGGNEQFF. The chain carries TRBV5-1 and TRBJ2-1, with D possibly matching TRBD2 (6 bases). The germline V and J ends were trimmed by 2 bases and 6 bases, with 15 bases remaining between them. The CDR3 runs 15 residues. Germline CDR1 SGHRS, CDR2 YFSETQ.

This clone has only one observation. The CDR3 region is CASSLSRSANYGYTF. Written as DNA, the CDR3 is TGTGCCAGCAGTCTTTCCCGCAGCGCTAACTATGGCTACACCTTC. The chain links TRBV27 to TRBJ1-2; D is unclear. Germline CDR1 and CDR2: MNHEY and SMNVEV (reference sequence). The V end lost 5 bases, the J end lost 0 bases, and 13 bases lay between the germline ends. The length of the CDR3 is 15 residues.